The 15 T cell receptor beta chains presented below share a single source sample, sequenced in a study of blood T cell repertoires in COVID-19. Clones were read by immunoSEQ multiplex PCR, and TCRdb kept only the in-frame ones, dropping some. The sample carries some 150,000 clones, under 85% recorded once. The sample comprised peripheral blood. The receptors here all came from a man aged 55 to 69 with COVID-19, enrolled during active disease.

This clone was recorded only once. This rearrangement joins TRBV10-3 to TRBJ2-5; 9 bases line up with TRBD1. The ends lost 3 bases at V and 2 bases at J; junction bases unmatched: 7. Germline values: CDR1 ENHRY, CDR2 SYGVKD. The CDR3 is 16 residues long. In DNA, the CDR3 is TGTGCCATCAGTGAACGGGACAGGGTAGGGCAAGAGACCCAGTACTTC. This gives the protein CAISERDRVGQETQYF.

This chain uses TRBV10-3 with TRBJ1-1; 9 nucleotides align to TRBD1. This CDR3 region has 13 residues. V shed 6 bases and J 3 bases; nucleotides not matched to a gene: 2. Germline lookup yields CDR1 ENHRY and CDR2 SYGVKD. The CDR3 DNA follows: TGTGCCATCAGGGGACAGGGAGACACTGAAGCTTTCTTT. This gives the protein CAIRGQGDTEAFF.

This clone appeared a single time. The rearrangement joins TRBV4-3 to TRBJ1-3; no reliable D call. Germline CDR1 LGHNA, CDR2 YSLEER. The V and J ends lost 0 bases and 0 bases respectively, with 12 bases between them. CDR3 length: 17 residues. CDR3 region: CASSQDAGDSSGNTIYF. CDR3 DNA sequence: TGCGCCAGCAGCCAAGACGCTGGAGATAGCTCTGGAAACACCATATATTTT.

This chain links TRBV6-6 with TRBJ1-5, with unresolved D. V lost 2 bases and J 3 bases, leaving 8 bases between the germline ends. Germline V lookup: CDR1 MNHNY, CDR2 SVGAGI (reference sequence). This CDR3 comprises 14 residues. The CDR3 region has the DNA TGTGCCAGCAGTTACACAGCTCCCAATCAGCCCCAGCATTTT. This gives the protein CASSYTAPNQPQHF.

V usage is TRBV20-1 and J usage is TRBJ1-1; no definite D call. The CDR3 length is 14 residues. Per the germline V gene, CDR1 is DFQATT and CDR2 is SNEGSKA (reference sequence). V dropped 3 bases and J dropped 0 bases, with 11 bases sitting between them. The CDR3 reads CSASFSNMNTEAFF. CDR3 in DNA: TGCAGTGCTAGTTTTAGCAACATGAACACTGAAGCTTTCTTT.

The chain couples TRBV13 to TRBJ1-1, with D perhaps matching TRBD1 (6 bases). The V gene's germline CDR1 is PRHDT and CDR2 FYEKMQ (reference sequence). The CDR3 is 16 residues long. V shed 3 bases and J shed 4 bases, with 18 bases lying between them. The CDR3 region is CASSFQSAGVGTEAFF. The CDR3 bases are TGTGCCAGCAGCTTCCAGTCAGCAGGGGTAGGCACTGAAGCTTTCTTT. Complete variable domain (other parts from reference TRBV13 and TRBJ1-1): AAGVIQSPRHLIKEKRETATLKCYPIPRHDTVYWYQQGPGQDPQFLISFYEKMQSDKGSIPDRFSAQQFSDYHSELNMSSLELGDSALYFCASSFQSAGVGTEAFFGQGTRLTVV.

The V gene is TRBV6-1, the J gene TRBJ2-7; 8 bases are a match to TRBD1. In germline, CDR1 is MNHNS, CDR2 SASEGT. There are 15 residues in the CDR3. V shed 3 bases, J shed 3 bases, and the junction held 7 bases outside the gene matches. The CDR3 loop reads CASSEMTGVRYEQYF. CDR3 DNA: TGTGCCAGCAGTGAGATGACAGGGGTGCGCTACGAGCAGTACTTC.

The V gene is TRBV1, the J gene TRBJ2-7; whether TRBD2, the table's D call, matches the DNA was not checked. TRBV1 is noted as a pseudogene. The CDR3 has 16 amino acids. CDR3 nucleotide sequence: TGCACCAGCAGCCAGGGACTAGCGGGGGCCACGTACGAGCAGTACTTC. This translates into CTSSQGLAGATYEQYF.

In this sample, this clone turned up once. The J gene is TRBJ1-1, the V gene TRBV3-1 (or the pseudogene TRBV3-2); 11 bases line up with TRBD1. Germline CDR1 reads LGHDT; CDR2 reads YNNKEL (reference sequence). The CDR3 has 14 residues. V dropped 4 bases and J dropped 6; count of bases not matched to a gene: 4. The CDR3 is CASSPRDRGAEAFF. Written as DNA, the CDR3 is TGTGCCAGCAGCCCCCGGGACAGGGGGGCTGAAGCTTTCTTT.

CDR3 residues: CASRANEKLFF. The DNA of the CDR3 is TGTGCCAGCAGGGCCAATGAAAAACTGTTTTTT. The genes are TRBV27 and TRBJ1-4; D is undetermined. The V end was cut by 6 bases, the J end by 5 bases, with 4 bases between. The V gene's germline CDR1 is MNHEY and CDR2 SMNVEV (reference sequence). The CDR3 contains 11 residues. The complete variable domain, with remaining parts taken from reference TRBV27 and TRBJ1-4, reads EAQVTQNPRYLITVTGKKLTVTCSQNMNHEYMSWYRQDPGLGLRQIYYSMNVEVTDKGDVPEGYKVSRKEKRNFPLILESPSPNQTSLYFCASRANEKLFFGSGTQLSVL.

The chain couples TRBV7-2 to TRBJ2-1; the D gene is possibly TRBD2 (6 bases). The CDR3 consists of 17 residues. Germline assignment: CDR1 SGHTA and CDR2 FQGNSA. V shed 6 bases and J shed 7 bases, with 25 bases lying between them. CDR3 region: CASRPGLGGRKWNEQFF. The CDR3 DNA reads as TGTGCCAGCAGGCCGGGACTCGGAGGGCGTAAGTGGAATGAGCAGTTCTTC.

The rearrangement joins TRBV5-6 to TRBJ1-2; D ambiguous. V lost 0 bases and J lost 2, with 5 bases in between. CDR1 is SGHDT and CDR2 is YYEEEE in the germline V gene. The CDR3 covers 13 residues. The CDR3 is CASSLERNYGYTF. CDR3 coding DNA: TGTGCCAGCAGCTTGGAACGGAACTATGGCTACACCTTC.

The chain employs TRBV3-1 (or the pseudogene TRBV3-2) and TRBJ2-4; 8 bases are a match to TRBD2. This CDR3 contains 14 residues. Germline loops: CDR1 LGHDT, CDR2 YNNKEL (reference sequence). V dropped 2 bases and J dropped 4; count of bases not matched to a gene: 1. The CDR3 DNA reads as TGTGCCAGCAGCCAACGCGGGGGGAAAAACATTCAGTACTTC. Translating gives CASSQRGGKNIQYF.

The chain is built from TRBV12-3 or TRBV12-4 and TRBJ1-2, with D unresolved. V lost 6 bases, J lost 6 bases, and 14 bases lay in between. The CDR3 length is 13 residues. This chain's CDR3 is CASSDRGLHGYTF. As DNA, the CDR3 is TGTGCCAGCAGCGACCGAGGGCTCCATGGCTACACCTTC.

The chain recombines TRBV7-9 with TRBJ2-3; unclear D gene. The CDR3 loop spans 12 amino acids. V was clipped by 8 bases and J by 3 bases, with 9 bases between them. Germline CDR1 is SEHNR and CDR2 is FQNEAQ (reference sequence). In DNA form, the CDR3 reads TGTGCCAGCCAACCTATAACAGATACGCAGTATTTT. Residues: CASQPITDTQYF.